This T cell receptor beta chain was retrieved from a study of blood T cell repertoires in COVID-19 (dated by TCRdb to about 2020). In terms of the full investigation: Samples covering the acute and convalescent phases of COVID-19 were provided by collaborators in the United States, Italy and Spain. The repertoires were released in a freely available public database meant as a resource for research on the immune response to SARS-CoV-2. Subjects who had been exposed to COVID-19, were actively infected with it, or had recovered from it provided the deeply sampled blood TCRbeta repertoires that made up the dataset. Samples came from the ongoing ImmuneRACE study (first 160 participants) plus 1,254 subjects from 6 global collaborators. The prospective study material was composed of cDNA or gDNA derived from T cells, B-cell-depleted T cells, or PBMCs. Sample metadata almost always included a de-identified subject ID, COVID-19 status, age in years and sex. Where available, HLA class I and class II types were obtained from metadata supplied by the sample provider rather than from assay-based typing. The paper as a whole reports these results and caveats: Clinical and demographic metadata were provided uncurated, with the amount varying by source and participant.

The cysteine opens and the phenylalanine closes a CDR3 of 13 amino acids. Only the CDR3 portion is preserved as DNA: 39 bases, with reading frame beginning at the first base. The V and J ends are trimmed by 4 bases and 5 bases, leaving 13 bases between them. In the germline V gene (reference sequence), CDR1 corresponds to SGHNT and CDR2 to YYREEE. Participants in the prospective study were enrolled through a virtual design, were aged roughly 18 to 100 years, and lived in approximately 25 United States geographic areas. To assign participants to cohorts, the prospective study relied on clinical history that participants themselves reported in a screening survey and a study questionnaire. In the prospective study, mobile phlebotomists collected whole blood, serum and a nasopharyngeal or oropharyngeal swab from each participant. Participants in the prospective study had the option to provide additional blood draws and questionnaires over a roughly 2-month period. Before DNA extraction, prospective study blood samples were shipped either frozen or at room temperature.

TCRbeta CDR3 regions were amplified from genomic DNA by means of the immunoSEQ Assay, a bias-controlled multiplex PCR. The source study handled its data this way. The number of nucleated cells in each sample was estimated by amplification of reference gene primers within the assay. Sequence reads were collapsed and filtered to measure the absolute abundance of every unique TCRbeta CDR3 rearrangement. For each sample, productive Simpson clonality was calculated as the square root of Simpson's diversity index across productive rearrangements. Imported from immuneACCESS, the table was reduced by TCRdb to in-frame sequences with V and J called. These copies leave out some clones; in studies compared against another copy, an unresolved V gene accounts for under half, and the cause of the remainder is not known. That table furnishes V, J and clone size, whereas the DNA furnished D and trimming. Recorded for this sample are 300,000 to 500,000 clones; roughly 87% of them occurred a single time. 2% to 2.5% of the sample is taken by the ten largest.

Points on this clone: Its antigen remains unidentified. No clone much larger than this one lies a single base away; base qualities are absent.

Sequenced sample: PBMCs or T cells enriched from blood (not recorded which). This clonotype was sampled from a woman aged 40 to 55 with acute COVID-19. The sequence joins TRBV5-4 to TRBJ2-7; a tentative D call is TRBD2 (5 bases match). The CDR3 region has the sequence CASSTRGSNEQYF. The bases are TGTGCCAGCAGCACACGAGGGTCCAACGAGCAGTACTTC.